This paragraph covers one T cell receptor (beta chain) sequence. Its target is unknown. The sample originates from a study of TIL therapy for anti-PD-1-resistant metastatic lung cancer. The study, taken as a whole, reports: Treatment-naive, never-smoker and oncogene-addicted patients were overrepresented in this highly selected cohort.

This sample's time point: pre-treatment sample, taken before nivolumab and TIL therapy. There are 16 residues in the CDR3. Germline V gene data show CDR1 as SGHRS and CDR2 as YFSETQ. With V trimmed by 6 bases and J by 5 bases, 14 bases remained unmatched. The immunoSEQ assay was v3. Libraries were sequenced to about 2 million read pairs (survey) or roughly 4.5-6.5 million (deep). Sequencing was performed with immunoSEQ multiplex PCR; in TCRdb, only in-frame clones are kept and a portion is missing. In the table there are 57,000 or so clones, around 90% of which are singletons. The sequences come from blood, collected at baseline. This sequence joins TRBV5-1 and TRBJ2-5, with TRBD2 identical over 9 bases. This clonotype originated in a person aged 25 to 85 with non-small cell lung cancer. CDR3 loop: CASTQFSAGGTETQYF. The CDR3 DNA reads as TGCGCCAGCACGCAATTTTCAGCGGGAGGAACGGAGACCCAGTACTTC.